Shown below are 32 T cell receptor beta chains from a single sample sequenced in a study of radiation and T cells in renal cell carcinoma. Using immunoSEQ multiplex PCR, the repertoire was profiled, and TCRdb retains in-frame clones only, with some absent. The sample carries 150,000 or so clones, about nine tenths recorded once. Time point denoted: baseline pretreatment blood. The treatment here: 15 Gy SBRT to primary tumor, nephrectomy 4 weeks later. Source: blood, taken from a patient whose treatment included radiotherapy and nephrectomy. These receptors came from a woman aged 70-85 years with renal cell carcinoma.

V usage is TRBV5-6 and J usage is TRBJ1-5, with D possibly matching TRBD1 (5 bases). The germline V gene encodes CDR1 SGHDT and CDR2 YYEEEE. V lost 4 bases and J lost 5, with 10 bases in between. This CDR3 is 13 amino acids long. CDR3 coding DNA: TGTGCCAGCAGCATAGACAGAGATCAGCCCCAGCATTTT. Protein product: CASSIDRDQPQHF.

The rearrangement joins TRBV15 to TRBJ1-4; D perhaps matches TRBD1 (6 bases). The CDR3 is 15 residues long. The V gene's germline CDR1 is LNHNV and CDR2 YYDKDF (reference sequence). The V gene lost 3 bases and the J gene lost 5 bases, with 13 bases spanning the gap. The CDR3 region has the DNA TGTGCCACCAGCAGTCGGACAGCACAGAATGAAAAACTGTTTTTT. This encodes CATSSRTAQNEKLFF.

This clone showed up just a few times. The chain has TRBV9 and TRBJ1-6; D gene unclear. Germline loops: CDR1 SGDLS, CDR2 YYNGEE. Trimming cost V 0 bases and J 6 bases, with 10 bases left between them. The CDR3 has 15 residues. The CDR3 DNA reads TGTGCCAGCAGCGTAGATTCGGCGGCTAATTCACCCCTCCACTTT. It is translated as CASSVDSAANSPLHF.

The CDR3 sequence is CASSYLGPGGYGYTF. CDR3 nucleotide sequence: TGTGCCAGCAGTTACCTGGGCCCCGGAGGGTATGGCTACACCTTC. The gene calls are TRBV6-5 and TRBJ1-2; D remains unclear. The CDR3 consists of 15 residues. Deletions cut 2 bases from V and 5 bases from J, with 15 bases between. Germline V CDR1 and CDR2: MNHEY, SVGAGI.

The gene calls are TRBV15 and TRBJ2-3; 8 nucleotides agree with TRBD1. V gave up 3 bases and J gave up 6 bases; unmatched junction bases: 8. CDR3 length: 15 residues. CDR1 and CDR2 (germline): LNHNV, YYDKDF (reference sequence). CDR3 region: CATSRDQTGDDTQYF. CDR3 sequence (DNA): TGTGCCACCAGCAGGGATCAGACAGGGGACGATACGCAGTATTTT.

This chain connects TRBV7-6 to TRBJ1-5; D remains ambiguous. CDR1 is SGHVS, CDR2 FNYEAQ, per germline. CDR3 length: 14 amino acids. V was clipped by 0 bases and J by 3 bases, with 6 bases between them. CDR3 nucleotides: TGTGCCAGCAGCTTAGCAGGTTACAATCAGCCCCAGCATTTT. Its protein is CASSLAGYNQPQHF.

The chain employs TRBV28 and TRBJ1-1; D uncertain. CDR1 is MDHEN, CDR2 SYDVKM, per germline. The CDR3 contains 12 residues. Trimming stripped 2 bases from V and 10 bases from J, with 11 bases between. In DNA, the CDR3 is TGTGCCAGCAGTTTACTCGGGGAGGCAGCTTTCTTT. Its translation is CASSLLGEAAFF.

The chain has TRBV19 and TRBJ1-5; 9 bases fit TRBD1. The V segment lost 6 bases and the J segment 6 bases; nucleotides outside the gene matches: 9. The CDR3 loop spans 15 amino acids. Germline values: CDR1 LNHDA, CDR2 SQIVND (reference sequence). As DNA, the CDR3 is TGTGCCAGTAGCCGTAGTCAGGGACAGGGTCAGCCCCAGCATTTT. Translated: CASSRSQGQGQPQHF.

V is TRBV15 and J is TRBJ1-2, with a tentative D call TRBD1 (5 bases). Deletions cut 2 bases from V and 4 bases from J, with 8 bases between. Germline CDR1 is LNHNV and CDR2 is YYDKDF (reference sequence). The CDR3 loop spans 13 amino acids. CDR3 residues: CATSRQGPYGYTF. For the CDR3, the DNA is TGTGCCACCAGCAGACAGGGCCCCTATGGCTACACCTTC.

This clone was observed once. The genes are TRBV6-5 and TRBJ2-2; 9 bases agree with TRBD1. The germline V gene encodes CDR1 MNHEY and CDR2 SVGAGI. This CDR3 comprises 15 residues. V was pared by 6 bases and J by 5 bases, with 7 bases of the junction left unmatched. As DNA, the CDR3 is TGTGCCAGCAGACCCACAGGGGGCGAGACCGGGGAGCTGTTTTTT. This gives the protein CASRPTGGETGELFF.

This clone was counted a few times. The rearrangement joins TRBV5-4 to TRBJ1-1, with a possible D match to TRBD1 (5 bases). Germline CDR1 and CDR2: SGHNT and YYREEE (reference sequence). The V end lost 2 bases, the J end lost 4 bases, and 18 bases lay between the germline ends. This CDR3 comprises 16 residues. The CDR3 loop is CASSFGQGEGVTEAFF. The CDR3 DNA reads TGTGCCAGCAGCTTCGGGCAGGGAGAGGGTGTCACTGAAGCTTTCTTT.

The genes are TRBV5-5 and TRBJ1-1, with 7 bases identical to TRBD1. Trimming at V came to 3 bases and at J to 11 bases, leaving 10 bases not matched to a gene. This CDR3 contains 13 residues. Germline values: CDR1 SGHKS, CDR2 YYEKEE (reference sequence). The CDR3 spells CASSSGQAPRAFF. CDR3 coding DNA: TGTGCCAGCAGCTCCGGACAGGCCCCAAGGGCTTTCTTT.

The CDR3: CASRLDRGLETQYF. The CDR3, as DNA: TGTGCCAGCAGGTTAGACAGGGGGCTAGAGACCCAGTACTTC. The chain uses TRBV6-1 and TRBJ2-5; 10 positions agree with TRBD1. V shed 6 bases and J 4 bases; nucleotides not matched to a gene: 5. The V gene's germline CDR1 is MNHNS and CDR2 SASEGT. The CDR3 consists of 14 residues.

The CDR3 spells CASSQDPAGSGNTIYF. In DNA form, the CDR3 reads TGCGCCAGCAGCCAAGATCCTGCAGGGTCTGGAAACACCATATATTTT. V and J are TRBV4-1 and TRBJ1-3; perhaps TRBD1 as D (5 bases). The length of the CDR3 is 16 residues. CDR1 and CDR2 (germline): MGHRA, YSYEKL. Trimming removed 0 bases at V and 1 base at J, with 10 bases between.

The rearrangement uses TRBV10-3 and TRBJ2-7, with TRBD2 matching over 14 bases. The germline gives CDR1 ENHRY, CDR2 SYGVKD. The CDR3 has 12 amino acids. Trimming cost V 9 bases and J 10 bases; bases outside gene matches: 5. The CDR3, as DNA: TGTGCCATGGGGACTAGCGGGGGTAGCCAGTACTTC. Encoded protein: CAMGTSGGSQYF.

The V and J genes are TRBV5-5 and TRBJ1-5, with TRBD1 as a possible D gene (5 bases). Per the germline V gene, CDR1 is SGHKS and CDR2 is YYEKEE (reference sequence). The CDR3 extends over 13 amino acids. V was shortened by 2 bases and J by 9 bases, with 12 bases between the two germline ends. In nucleotides, the CDR3 is TGTGCCAGCAGCTTAAATTCCGGGGGGCCCCAGCATTTT. It codes for CASSLNSGGPQHF.

The V and J genes are TRBV19 and TRBJ1-6, with no clear D. V was pared by 3 bases and J by 7 bases, with 7 bases between. Germline V gene lookup returns CDR1 LNHDA and CDR2 SQIVND (reference sequence). This CDR3 has 13 residues. The CDR3 here is CASSITGNSPLHF. As DNA, the CDR3 is TGTGCCAGTAGTATTACTGGGAATTCACCCCTCCACTTT.

The V call is TRBV19, the J call TRBJ2-6, with D possibly matching TRBD1 (5 bases). Per the germline V gene, CDR1 is LNHDA and CDR2 is SQIVND (reference sequence). The ends were cut back, 3 bases at V and 4 bases at J, with 13 bases in the middle. This CDR3 has 16 residues. The chain's CDR3 is CASSIGRVEGANVLTF. The CDR3 DNA sequence: TGTGCCAGTAGTATTGGCAGGGTGGAAGGGGCCAACGTCCTGACTTTC.

The rearrangement joins TRBV14 to TRBJ1-1, with D uncertain. V gave up 4 bases and J gave up 0 bases, with 9 bases separating them. CDR1 SGHDN and CDR2 FVKESK come from the germline V gene. The CDR3 runs to 14 residues. The CDR3 nucleotides are TGTGCCAGCAGCCCAGGACGGTTGAACACTGAAGCTTTCTTT. Translation: CASSPGRLNTEAFF.

This clone has only a few counts. The genes are TRBV2 and TRBJ1-6; D may be TRBD1 (6 bases). The CDR3 is made up of 14 amino acids. V lost 3 bases and J lost 12, with 15 bases in between. From germline, CDR1 is SNHLY and CDR2 FYNNEI. As DNA, the CDR3 is TGTGCCAGCAGTGATATGGCCAGGGGATTACCCCTCCACTTT. Translation: CASSDMARGLPLHF.

The J gene is TRBJ1-2, the V gene TRBV25-1; 7 positions match TRBD1. CDR1 and CDR2 from the germline V gene are MGHDK and SYGVNS. This CDR3 spans 14 amino acids. The junction had 8 bases not matched to a gene; V was cut back by 6 bases and J by 4 bases. The CDR3 bases are TGTGCCAGCAGAAATCCGGGACAGCTCTATGGCTACACCTTC. Translation gives CASRNPGQLYGYTF.

In the case of this clone: One junction end does not reproduce the germline sequence, and a read error may be involved. The V call is TRBV7-7, the J call TRBJ2-5; D gene unclear. The CDR3 length is 13 residues. Germline V CDR1 and CDR2: SSHAT, FNYEAQ (reference sequence). The CDR3 loop is CASSSTAPGTQYF. The CDR3 bases are TGTGCTAGCAGCTCAACCGCCCCTGGGACCCAGTACTTC.

The chain employs TRBV4-2 and TRBJ2-1; D uncertain. This CDR3 has 14 residues. The germline V gene encodes CDR1 LGHNA and CDR2 YNFKEQ. The V end lost 4 bases, the J end lost 4 bases, and 11 bases lay between the germline ends. The CDR3 region is CASSLPGTYNEQFF. DNA for the CDR3: TGTGCCAGCAGCCTACCGGGCACTTACAATGAGCAGTTCTTC.

The V gene is TRBV5-6, the J gene TRBJ1-1; D gene ambiguous. The CDR3 spans 16 residues. Germline assignment: CDR1 SGHDT and CDR2 YYEEEE. V lost 2 bases and J lost 6, with 20 bases in between. DNA for the CDR3: TGTGCCAGCAGCTTATTGACGCCTGGGATTGGCGCTGAAGCTTTCTTT. This encodes CASSLLTPGIGAEAFF.

In its sample, this clone was seen once. The same CDR3 also results from other DNA sequences found in this sample. The chain joins TRBV2 to TRBJ1-3; TRBD1 might be the D (6 bases). CDR1 and CDR2 (germline): SNHLY, FYNNEI. This CDR3 contains 13 residues. Between the trimmed V and J ends, which lost 6 bases and 1 base, there was a span of 7 bases. For the CDR3, the DNA is TGTGCCAGCAGGCAGGGGTCTGGAAACACCATATATTTT. It codes for CASRQGSGNTIYF.

The chain employs TRBV9 and TRBJ1-2; D is uncertain. Between the trimmed V and J ends, which lost 0 bases and 2 bases, there was a span of 11 bases. The CDR3 is 15 amino acids. Germline V lookup: CDR1 SGDLS, CDR2 YYNGEE. The CDR3 bases are TGTGCCAGCAGCGTAGCTCCAAGCAGGAACTATGGCTACACCTTC. This gives the protein CASSVAPSRNYGYTF.

The V gene is TRBV5-1, the J gene TRBJ1-4; tentative D call: TRBD1 (6 bases). Germline values: CDR1 SGHRS, CDR2 YFSETQ. V lost 0 bases to trimming and J lost 3 bases, with 15 bases between them. The CDR3 sequence is 17 residues long. The CDR3 region has the DNA TGCGCCAGCAGCTTGGCCCAGACAGGCCGGTCTAATGAAAAACTGTTTTTT. Amino acids: CASSLAQTGRSNEKLFF.

The chain couples TRBV5-1 to TRBJ2-2, with 8 bases matching TRBD2. The CDR3 is made up of 16 amino acids. The germline V gene has CDR1 SGHRS and CDR2 YFSETQ. V lost 0 bases, J lost 5 bases, and 6 bases stayed unmatched. The CDR3 is CASSLGLALGTGELFF. The CDR3 DNA sequence: TGCGCCAGCAGCTTGGGACTAGCGTTAGGAACCGGGGAGCTGTTTTTT.

The chain recombines TRBV19 with TRBJ2-3, with D maybe TRBD2 (5 bases). V lost 4 bases to trimming and J lost 4 bases, with 12 bases between them. Germline V gives CDR1 LNHDA, CDR2 SQIVND (reference sequence). There are 14 residues in the CDR3. CDR3 DNA: TGTGCCAGTAGTACCCCTGGACTGCCAGATACGCAGTATTTT. Amino acids: CASSTPGLPDTQYF.

The chain joins TRBV5-6 to TRBJ2-4, with a possible D match to TRBD1 (6 bases). The germline V and J ends were trimmed by 0 bases and 1 base, with 11 bases remaining between them. From germline, CDR1 is SGHDT and CDR2 YYEEEE. The CDR3 loop spans 16 amino acids. The CDR3: CASSLEGGGAKNIQYF. CDR3 nucleotide sequence: TGTGCCAGCAGCTTGGAAGGGGGTGGTGCCAAAAACATTCAGTACTTC.

This rearrangement joins TRBV28 to TRBJ1-2; no definite D call. This CDR3 spans 11 amino acids. Trimming stripped 5 bases from V and 1 base from J, with 2 bases between. Germline V gene lookup returns CDR1 MDHEN and CDR2 SYDVKM. The CDR3 DNA follows: TGTGCCAGCAGTGATAACTATGGCTACACCTTC. Protein product: CASSDNYGYTF.

The chain combines TRBV6-1 with TRBJ2-1; TRBD2 agrees at 8 bases. Germline V CDR1 and CDR2: MNHNS, SASEGT. This CDR3 contains 16 residues. Trimming took 4 bases from V and 6 from J; bases not matched to a gene: 11. The chain's CDR3 is CASSVVGRGAPNEQFF. Written as DNA, the CDR3 is TGTGCCAGCAGTGTAGTAGGGCGGGGGGCCCCCAATGAGCAGTTCTTC.